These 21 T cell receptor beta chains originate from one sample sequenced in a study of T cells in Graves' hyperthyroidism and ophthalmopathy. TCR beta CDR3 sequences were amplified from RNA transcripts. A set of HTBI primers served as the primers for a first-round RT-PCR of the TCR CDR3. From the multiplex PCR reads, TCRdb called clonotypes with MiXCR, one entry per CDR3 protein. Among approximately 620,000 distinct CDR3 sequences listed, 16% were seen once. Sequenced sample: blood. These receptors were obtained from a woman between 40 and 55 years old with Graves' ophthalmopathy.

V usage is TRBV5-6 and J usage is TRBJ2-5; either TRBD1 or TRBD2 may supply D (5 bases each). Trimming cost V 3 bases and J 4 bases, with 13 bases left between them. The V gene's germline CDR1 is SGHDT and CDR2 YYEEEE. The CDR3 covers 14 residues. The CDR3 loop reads CASSSRTGLETQYF. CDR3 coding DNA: TGTGCCAGCAGCTCCAGGACGGGGCTAGAGACCCAGTACTTC.

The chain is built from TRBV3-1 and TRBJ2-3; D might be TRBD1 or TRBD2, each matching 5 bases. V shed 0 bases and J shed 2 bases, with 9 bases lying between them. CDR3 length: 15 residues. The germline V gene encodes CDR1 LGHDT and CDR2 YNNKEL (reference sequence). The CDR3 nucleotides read TGTGCCAGCAGCCAAGAACCGGGGCCCACAGATACGCAGTATTTT. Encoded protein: CASSQEPGPTDTQYF.

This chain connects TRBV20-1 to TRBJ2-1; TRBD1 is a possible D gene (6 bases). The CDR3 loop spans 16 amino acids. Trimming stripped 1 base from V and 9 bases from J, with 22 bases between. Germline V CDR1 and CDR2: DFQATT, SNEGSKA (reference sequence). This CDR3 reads CSARARIQGRDIEQFF. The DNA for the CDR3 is TGCAGTGCTAGAGCTCGGATACAGGGAAGGGATATTGAGCAGTTCTTC.

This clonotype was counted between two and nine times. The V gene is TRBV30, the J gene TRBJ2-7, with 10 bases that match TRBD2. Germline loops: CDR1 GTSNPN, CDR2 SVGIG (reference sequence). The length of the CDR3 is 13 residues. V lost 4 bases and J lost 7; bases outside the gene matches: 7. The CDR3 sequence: CAWNLAGAGEQYF. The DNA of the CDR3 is TGTGCCTGGAATCTAGCGGGAGCGGGGGAGCAGTACTTC.

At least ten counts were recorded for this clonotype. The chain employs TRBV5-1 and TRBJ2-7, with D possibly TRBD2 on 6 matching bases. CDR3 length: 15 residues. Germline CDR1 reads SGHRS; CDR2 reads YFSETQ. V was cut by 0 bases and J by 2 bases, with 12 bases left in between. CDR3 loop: CASSLAAGTPYEQYF. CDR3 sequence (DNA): TGCGCCAGCAGCTTGGCCGCGGGAACCCCCTACGAGCAGTACTTC.

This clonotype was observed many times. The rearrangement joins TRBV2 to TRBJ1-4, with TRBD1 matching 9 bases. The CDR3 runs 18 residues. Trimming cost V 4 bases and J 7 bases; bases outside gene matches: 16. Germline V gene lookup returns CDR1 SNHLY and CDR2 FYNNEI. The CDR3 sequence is CASSGVGTGPRKGEKLFF. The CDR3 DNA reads TGTGCCAGCAGTGGTGTGGGGACAGGGCCGCGGAAAGGTGAAAAACTGTTTTTT.

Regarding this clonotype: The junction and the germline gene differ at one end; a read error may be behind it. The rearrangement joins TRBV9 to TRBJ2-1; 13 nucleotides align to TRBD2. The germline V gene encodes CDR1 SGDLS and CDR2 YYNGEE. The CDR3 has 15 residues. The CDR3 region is CASSGGTSGKNGQFF. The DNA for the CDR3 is TGTGCCAGCAGCGGAGGGACTAGCGGGAAGAATGGGCAGTTCTTC.

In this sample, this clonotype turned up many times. The CDR3 reads CSARPAGLYNEQFF. The CDR3 DNA is TGCAGTGCTCGCCCCGCGGGACTCTACAATGAGCAGTTCTTC. The chain employs TRBV20-1 and TRBJ2-1, with a tentative D call TRBD2 (6 bases). The CDR3 consists of 14 residues. V lost 5 bases and J 3 bases, leaving 14 bases between the germline ends. Germline CDR1 DFQATT, CDR2 SNEGSKA (reference sequence).

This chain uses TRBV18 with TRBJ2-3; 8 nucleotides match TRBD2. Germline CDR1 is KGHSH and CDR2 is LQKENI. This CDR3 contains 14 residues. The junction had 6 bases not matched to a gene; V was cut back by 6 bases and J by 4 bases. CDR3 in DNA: TGTGCCAGCTCGCCCCTGGGACTAGCAGATACGCAGTATTTT. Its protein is CASSPLGLADTQYF.

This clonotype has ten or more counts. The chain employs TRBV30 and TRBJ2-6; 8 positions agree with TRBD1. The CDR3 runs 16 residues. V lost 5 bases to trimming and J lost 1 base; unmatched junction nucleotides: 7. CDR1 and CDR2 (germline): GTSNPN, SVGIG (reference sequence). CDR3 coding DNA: TGTGCCTGGGGGGGACAGGAGGTATCTGGGGCCAACGTCCTGACTTTC. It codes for CAWGGQEVSGANVLTF.

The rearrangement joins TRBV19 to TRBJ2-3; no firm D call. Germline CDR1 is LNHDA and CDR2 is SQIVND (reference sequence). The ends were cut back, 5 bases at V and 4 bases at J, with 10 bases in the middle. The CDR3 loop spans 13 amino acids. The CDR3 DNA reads TGTGCCAGTAGTCTCCAAGTGGCAGATACGCAGTATTTT. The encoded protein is CASSLQVADTQYF.

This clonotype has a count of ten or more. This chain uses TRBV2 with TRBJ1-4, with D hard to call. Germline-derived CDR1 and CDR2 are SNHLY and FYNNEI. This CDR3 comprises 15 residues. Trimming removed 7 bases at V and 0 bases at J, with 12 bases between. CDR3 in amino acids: CASTIGSSTNEKLFF. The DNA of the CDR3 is TGTGCCAGCACGATCGGGTCCTCAACTAATGAAAAACTGTTTTTT.

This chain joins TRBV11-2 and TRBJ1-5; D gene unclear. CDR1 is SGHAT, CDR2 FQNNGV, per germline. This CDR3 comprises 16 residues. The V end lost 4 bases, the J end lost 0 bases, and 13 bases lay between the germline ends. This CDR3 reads CASSYYDGNSNQPQHF. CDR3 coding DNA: TGTGCCAGCAGCTACTACGACGGGAATAGCAATCAGCCCCAGCATTTT.

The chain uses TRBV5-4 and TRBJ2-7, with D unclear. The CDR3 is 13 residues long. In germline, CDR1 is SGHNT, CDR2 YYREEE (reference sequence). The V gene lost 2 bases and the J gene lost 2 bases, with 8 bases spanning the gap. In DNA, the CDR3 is TGTGCCAGCAGCTTTACACCTACCTACGAGCAGTACTTC. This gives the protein CASSFTPTYEQYF.

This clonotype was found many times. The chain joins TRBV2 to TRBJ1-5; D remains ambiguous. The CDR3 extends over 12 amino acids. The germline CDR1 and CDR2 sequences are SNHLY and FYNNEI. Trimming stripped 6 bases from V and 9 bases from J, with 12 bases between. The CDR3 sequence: CASRDPGRPQHF. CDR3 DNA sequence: TGTGCCAGCAGGGACCCTGGGCGGCCCCAGCATTTT.

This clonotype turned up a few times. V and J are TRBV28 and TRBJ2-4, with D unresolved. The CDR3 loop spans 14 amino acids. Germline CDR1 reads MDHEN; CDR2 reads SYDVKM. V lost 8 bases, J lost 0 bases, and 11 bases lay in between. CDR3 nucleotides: TGTGCCAGCTCTTCCGTCAGAGCCAAAAACATTCAGTACTTC. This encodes CASSSVRAKNIQYF. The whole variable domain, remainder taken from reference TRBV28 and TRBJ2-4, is DVKVTQSSRYLVKRTGEKVFLECVQDMDHENMFWYRQDPGLGLRLIYFSYDVKMKEKGDIPEGYSVSREKKERFSLILESASTNQTSMYLCASSSVRAKNIQYFGAGTRLSVL.

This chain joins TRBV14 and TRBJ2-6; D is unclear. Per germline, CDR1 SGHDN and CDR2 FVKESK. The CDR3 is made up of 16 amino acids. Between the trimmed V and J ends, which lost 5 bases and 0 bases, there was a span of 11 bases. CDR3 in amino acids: CASSDGLGSGANVLTF. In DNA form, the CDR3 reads TGTGCCAGCAGCGATGGTTTGGGCTCTGGGGCCAACGTCCTGACTTTC.

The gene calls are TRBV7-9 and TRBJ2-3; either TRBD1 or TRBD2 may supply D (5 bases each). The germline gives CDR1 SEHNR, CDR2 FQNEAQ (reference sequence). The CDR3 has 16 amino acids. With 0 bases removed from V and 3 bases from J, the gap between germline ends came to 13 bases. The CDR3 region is CASSLALGRMTDTQYF. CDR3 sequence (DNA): TGTGCCAGCAGCTTAGCGCTGGGACGGATGACAGATACGCAGTATTTT.

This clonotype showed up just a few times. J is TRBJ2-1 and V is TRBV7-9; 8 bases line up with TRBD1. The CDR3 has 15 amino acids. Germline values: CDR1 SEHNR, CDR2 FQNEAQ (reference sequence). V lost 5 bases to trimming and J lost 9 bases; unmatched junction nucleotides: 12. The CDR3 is CASSLPGQERGEQFF. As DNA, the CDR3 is TGTGCCAGCAGCCTACCGGGACAGGAGCGCGGTGAGCAGTTCTTC.

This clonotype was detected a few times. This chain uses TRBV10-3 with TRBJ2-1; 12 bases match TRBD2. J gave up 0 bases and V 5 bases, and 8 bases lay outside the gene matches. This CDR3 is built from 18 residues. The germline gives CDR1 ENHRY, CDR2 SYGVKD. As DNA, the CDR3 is TGTGCCATCAGTCCCGGGACTAGCGGGTGGAGCTCCTACAATGAGCAGTTCTTC. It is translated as CAISPGTSGWSSYNEQFF.

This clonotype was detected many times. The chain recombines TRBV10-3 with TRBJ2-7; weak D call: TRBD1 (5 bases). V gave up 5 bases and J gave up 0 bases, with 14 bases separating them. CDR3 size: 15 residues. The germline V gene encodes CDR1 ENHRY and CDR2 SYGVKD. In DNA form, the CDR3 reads TGTGCCATCAGTTTGGACATTGGAAGCTCCTACGAGCAGTACTTC. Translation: CAISLDIGSSYEQYF.